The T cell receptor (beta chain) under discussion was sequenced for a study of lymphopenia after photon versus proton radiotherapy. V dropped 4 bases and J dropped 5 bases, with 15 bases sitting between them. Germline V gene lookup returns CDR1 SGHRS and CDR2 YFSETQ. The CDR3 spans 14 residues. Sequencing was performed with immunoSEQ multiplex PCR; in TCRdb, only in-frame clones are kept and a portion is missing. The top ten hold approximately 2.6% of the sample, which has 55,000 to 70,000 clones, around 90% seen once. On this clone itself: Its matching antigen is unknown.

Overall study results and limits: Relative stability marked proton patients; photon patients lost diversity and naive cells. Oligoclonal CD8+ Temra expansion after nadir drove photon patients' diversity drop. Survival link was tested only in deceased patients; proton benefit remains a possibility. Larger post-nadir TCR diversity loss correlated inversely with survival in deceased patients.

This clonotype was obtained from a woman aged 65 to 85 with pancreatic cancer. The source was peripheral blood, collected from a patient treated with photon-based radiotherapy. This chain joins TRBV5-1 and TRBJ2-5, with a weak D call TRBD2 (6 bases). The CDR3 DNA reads TGCGCCAGCAGCCTGGGCGGGGTCGTGGAGACCCAGTACTTC. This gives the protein CASSLGGVVETQYF. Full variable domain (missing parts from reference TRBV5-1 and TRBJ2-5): KAGVTQTPRYLIKTRGQQVTLSCSPISGHRSVSWYQQTPGQGLQFLFEYFSETQRNKGNFPGRFSGRQFSNSRSEMNVSTLELGDSALYLCASSLGGVVETQYFGPGTRLLVL.